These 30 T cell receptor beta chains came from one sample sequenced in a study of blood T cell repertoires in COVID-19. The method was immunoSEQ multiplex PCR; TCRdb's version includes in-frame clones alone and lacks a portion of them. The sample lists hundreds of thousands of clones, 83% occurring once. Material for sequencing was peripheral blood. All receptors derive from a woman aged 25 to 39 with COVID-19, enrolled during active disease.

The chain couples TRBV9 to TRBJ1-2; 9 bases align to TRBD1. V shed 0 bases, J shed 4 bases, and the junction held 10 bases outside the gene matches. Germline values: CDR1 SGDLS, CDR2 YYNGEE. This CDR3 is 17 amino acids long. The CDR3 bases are TGTGCCAGCAGCGTAGCGGGACAGGGAGTAGGGGTCTATGGCTACACCTTC. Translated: CASSVAGQGVGVYGYTF. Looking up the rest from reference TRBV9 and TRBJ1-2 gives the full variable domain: DSGVTQTPKHLITATGQRVTLRCSPRSGDLSVYWYQQSLDQGLQFLIQYYNGEERAKGNILERFSAQQFPDLHSELNLSSLELGDSALYFCASSVAGQGVGVYGYTFGSGTRLTVV.

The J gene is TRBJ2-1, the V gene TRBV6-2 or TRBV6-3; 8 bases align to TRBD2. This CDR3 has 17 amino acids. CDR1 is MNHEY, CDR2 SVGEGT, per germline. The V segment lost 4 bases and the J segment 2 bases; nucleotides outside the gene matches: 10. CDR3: CASSSGLTSGPYNEQFF. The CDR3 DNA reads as TGTGCCAGCAGTTCGGGCCTTACTAGCGGACCCTACAATGAGCAGTTCTTC.

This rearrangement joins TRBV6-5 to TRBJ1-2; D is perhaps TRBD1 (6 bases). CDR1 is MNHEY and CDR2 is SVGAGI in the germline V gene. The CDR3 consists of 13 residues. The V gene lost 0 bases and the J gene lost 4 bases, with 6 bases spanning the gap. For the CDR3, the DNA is TGTGCCAGCAGTTACTCGACAGGCTATGGCTACACCTTC. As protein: CASSYSTGYGYTF.

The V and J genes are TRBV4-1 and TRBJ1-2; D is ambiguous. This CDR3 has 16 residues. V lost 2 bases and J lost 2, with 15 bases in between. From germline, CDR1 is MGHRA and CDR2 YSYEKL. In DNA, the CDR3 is TGCGCCAGCAGCCAAAGTCCTCCGGGATTGAACTATGGCTACACCTTC. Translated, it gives CASSQSPPGLNYGYTF.

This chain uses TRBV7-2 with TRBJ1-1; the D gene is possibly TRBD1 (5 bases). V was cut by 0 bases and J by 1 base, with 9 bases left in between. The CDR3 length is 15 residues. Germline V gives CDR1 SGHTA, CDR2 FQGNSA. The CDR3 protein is CASSLAAGGNTEAFF. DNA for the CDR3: TGTGCCAGCAGCTTAGCGGCGGGGGGGAACACTGAAGCTTTCTTT. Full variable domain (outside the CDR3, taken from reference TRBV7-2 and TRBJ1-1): GAGVSQSPSNKVTEKGKDVELRCDPISGHTALYWYRQSLGQGLEFLIYFQGNSAPDKSGLPSDRFSAERTGGSVSTLTIQRTQQEDSAVYLCASSLAAGGNTEAFFGQGTRLTVV.

In nucleotides, the CDR3 is TGTGCCAGTAGTCTCGCTGGGACAGGAGTTAATTCACCCCTCCACTTT. This encodes CASSLAGTGVNSPLHF. This chain uses TRBV19 with TRBJ1-6; 8 bases are shared with TRBD1. CDR1 and CDR2 from the germline V gene are LNHDA and SQIVND (reference sequence). J was trimmed by 6 bases and V by 5 bases; bases with no gene match: 9. This CDR3 comprises 16 residues.

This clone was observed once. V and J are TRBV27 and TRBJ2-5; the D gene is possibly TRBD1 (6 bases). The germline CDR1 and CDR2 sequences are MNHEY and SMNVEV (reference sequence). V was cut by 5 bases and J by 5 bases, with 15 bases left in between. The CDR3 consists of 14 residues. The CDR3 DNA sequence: TGTGCCAGCAGTCCCCAGAGGGGGTGGGAGACCCAGTACTTC. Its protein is CASSPQRGWETQYF.

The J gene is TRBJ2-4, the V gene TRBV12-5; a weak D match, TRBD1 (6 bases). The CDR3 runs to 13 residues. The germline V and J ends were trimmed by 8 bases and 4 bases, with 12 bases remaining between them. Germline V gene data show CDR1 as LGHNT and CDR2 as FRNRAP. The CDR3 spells CASSTGPKNIQYF. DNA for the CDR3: TGTGCTAGTAGTACAGGGCCAAAAAACATTCAGTACTTC. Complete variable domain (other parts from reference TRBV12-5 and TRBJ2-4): DARVTQTPRHKVTEMGQEVTMRCQPILGHNTVFWYRQTMMQGLELLAYFRNRAPLDDSGMPKDRFSAEMPDATLATLKIQPSEPRDSAVYFCASSTGPKNIQYFGAGTRLSVL.

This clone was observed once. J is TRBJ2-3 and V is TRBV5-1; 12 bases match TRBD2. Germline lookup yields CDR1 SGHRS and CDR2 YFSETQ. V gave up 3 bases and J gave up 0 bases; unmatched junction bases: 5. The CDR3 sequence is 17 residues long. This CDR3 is CASSSGLAGFSTDTQYF. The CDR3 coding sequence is TGCGCCAGCAGCTCGGGACTAGCGGGTTTCAGCACAGATACGCAGTATTTT.

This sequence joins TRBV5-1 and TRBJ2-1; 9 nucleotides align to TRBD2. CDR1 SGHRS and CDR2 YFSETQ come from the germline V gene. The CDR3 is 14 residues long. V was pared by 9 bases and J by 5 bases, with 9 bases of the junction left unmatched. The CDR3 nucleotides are TGCGCCACCCACCCTGGACTAGCGAACAATGAGCAGTTCTTC. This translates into CATHPGLANNEQFF.

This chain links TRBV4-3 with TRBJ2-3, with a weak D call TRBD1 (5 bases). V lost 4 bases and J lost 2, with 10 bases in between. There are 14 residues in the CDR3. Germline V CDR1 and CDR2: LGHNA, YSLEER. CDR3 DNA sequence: TGCGCCAGCAGCCGTGGGGCCTACACAGATACGCAGTATTTT. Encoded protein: CASSRGAYTDTQYF.

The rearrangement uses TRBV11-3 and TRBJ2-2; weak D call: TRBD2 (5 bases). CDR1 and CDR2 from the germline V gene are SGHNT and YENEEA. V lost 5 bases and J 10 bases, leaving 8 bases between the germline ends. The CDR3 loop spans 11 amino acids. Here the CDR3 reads CASSPGEELFF. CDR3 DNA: TGTGCCAGCAGCCCCGGGGAGGAGCTGTTTTTT. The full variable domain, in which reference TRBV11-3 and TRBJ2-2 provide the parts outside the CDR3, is EAGVVQSPRYKIIEKKQPVAFWCNPISGHNTLYWYLQNLGQGPELLIRYENEEAVDDSQLPKDRFSAERLKGVDSTLKIQPAELGDSAVYLCASSPGEELFFGEGSRLTVL.

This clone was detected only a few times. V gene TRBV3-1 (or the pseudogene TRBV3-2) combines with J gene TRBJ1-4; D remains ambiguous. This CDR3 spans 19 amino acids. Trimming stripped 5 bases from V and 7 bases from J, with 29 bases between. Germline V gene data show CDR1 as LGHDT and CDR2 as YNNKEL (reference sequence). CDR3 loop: CASSEEGLREQGMGEKLFF. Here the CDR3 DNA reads TGTGCCAGCAGCGAGGAGGGTCTTCGGGAGCAAGGAATGGGTGAAAAACTGTTTTTT.

The CDR3 region has the DNA TGTGCCAGCCGGGAGGGTAATTCACCCCTCCACTTT. This sequence encodes CASREGNSPLHF. J is TRBJ1-6 and V is TRBV7-9, with no clear D. Germline CDR1 and CDR2: SEHNR and FQNEAQ (reference sequence). V was cut by 8 bases and J by 6 bases, with 8 bases left in between. There are 12 residues in the CDR3.

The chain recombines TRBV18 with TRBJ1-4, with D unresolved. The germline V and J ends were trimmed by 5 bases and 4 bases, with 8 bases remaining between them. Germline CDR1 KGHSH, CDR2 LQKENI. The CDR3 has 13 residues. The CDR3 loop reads CASSSGLNEKLFF. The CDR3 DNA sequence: TGTGCCAGCTCATCCGGACTTAATGAAAAACTGTTTTTT.

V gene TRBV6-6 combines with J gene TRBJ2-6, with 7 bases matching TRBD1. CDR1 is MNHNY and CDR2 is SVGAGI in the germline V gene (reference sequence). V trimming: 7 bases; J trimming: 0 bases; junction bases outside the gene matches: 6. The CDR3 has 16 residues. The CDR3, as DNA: TGTGCCAGCACGGGACAGATCAGCTCTGGGGCCAACGTCCTGACTTTC. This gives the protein CASTGQISSGANVLTF.

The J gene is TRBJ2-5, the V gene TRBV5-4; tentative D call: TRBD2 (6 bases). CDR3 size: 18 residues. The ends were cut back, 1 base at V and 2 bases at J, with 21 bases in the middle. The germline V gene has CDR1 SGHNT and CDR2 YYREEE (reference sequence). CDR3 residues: CASSLFPEVQAGQETQYF. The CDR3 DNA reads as TGTGCCAGCAGCTTGTTTCCCGAAGTCCAGGCGGGACAAGAGACCCAGTACTTC.

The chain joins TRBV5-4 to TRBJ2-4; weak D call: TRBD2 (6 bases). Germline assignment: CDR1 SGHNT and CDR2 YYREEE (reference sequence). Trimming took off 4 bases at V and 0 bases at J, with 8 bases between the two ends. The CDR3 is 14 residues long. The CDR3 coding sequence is TGTGCCAGCAGCGAGGGACTAGCCAAAAACATTCAGTACTTC. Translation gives CASSEGLAKNIQYF.

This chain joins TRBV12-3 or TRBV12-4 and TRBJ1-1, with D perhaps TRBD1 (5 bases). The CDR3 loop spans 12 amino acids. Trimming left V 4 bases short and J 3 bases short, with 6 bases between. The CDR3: CASSSGDTEAFF. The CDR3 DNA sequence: TGTGCCAGCAGTTCGGGGGACACTGAAGCTTTCTTT.

CDR3: CASSLLAGVGYEQYF. The CDR3, as DNA: TGTGCCAGCAGCTTATTAGCGGGAGTGGGCTACGAGCAGTACTTC. The chain has TRBV5-6 and TRBJ2-7, with TRBD2 matching 9 bases. The CDR3 spans 15 residues. In germline, CDR1 is SGHDT, CDR2 YYEEEE. With V trimmed by 2 bases and J by 3 bases, 6 bases remained unmatched.

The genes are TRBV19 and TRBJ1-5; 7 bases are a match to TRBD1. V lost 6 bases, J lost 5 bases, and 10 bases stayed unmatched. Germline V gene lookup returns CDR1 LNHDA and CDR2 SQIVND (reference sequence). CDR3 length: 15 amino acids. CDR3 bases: TGTGCCAGTAGCATCGGAACAGGGGTATATCAGCCCCAGCATTTT. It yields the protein CASSIGTGVYQPQHF.

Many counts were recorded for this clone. CDR3 loop: CASSFGGQVAGQYF. The CDR3 DNA follows: TGTGCCAGCAGCTTCGGTGGACAGGTTGCGGGGCAGTACTTC. V gene TRBV7-9 combines with J gene TRBJ2-7; 7 bases are a match to TRBD1. Germline CDR1 SEHNR, CDR2 FQNEAQ (reference sequence). This CDR3 is built from 14 residues. V shed 3 bases, J shed 9 bases, and the junction held 11 bases outside the gene matches. Full variable domain (rest looked up from reference TRBV7-9 and TRBJ2-7): DTGVSQNPRHKITKRGQNVTFRCDPISEHNRLYWYRQTLGQGPEFLTYFQNEAQLEKSRLLSDRFSAERPKGSFSTLEIQRTEQGDSAMYLCASSFGGQVAGQYFGPGTRLTVT.

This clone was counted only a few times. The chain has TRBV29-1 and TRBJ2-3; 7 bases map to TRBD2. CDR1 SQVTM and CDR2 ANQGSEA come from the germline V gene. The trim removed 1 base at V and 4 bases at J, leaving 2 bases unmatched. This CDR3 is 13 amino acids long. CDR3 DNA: TGCAGCGTTGAAGGTCTAGCGGCAGATACGCAGTATTTT. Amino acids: CSVEGLAADTQYF.

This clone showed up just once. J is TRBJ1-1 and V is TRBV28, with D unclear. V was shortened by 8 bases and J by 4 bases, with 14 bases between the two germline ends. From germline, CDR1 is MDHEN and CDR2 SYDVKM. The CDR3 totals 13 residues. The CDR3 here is CASLTTASTEAFF. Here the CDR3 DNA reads TGTGCCAGCCTCACTACTGCGAGCACTGAAGCTTTCTTT.

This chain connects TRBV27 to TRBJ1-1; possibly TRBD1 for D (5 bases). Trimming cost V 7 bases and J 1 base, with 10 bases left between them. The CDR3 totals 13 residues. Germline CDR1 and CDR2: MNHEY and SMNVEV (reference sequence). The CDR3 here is CASMLGQNTEAFF. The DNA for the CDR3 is TGTGCCAGCATGCTCGGACAGAACACTGAAGCTTTCTTT.

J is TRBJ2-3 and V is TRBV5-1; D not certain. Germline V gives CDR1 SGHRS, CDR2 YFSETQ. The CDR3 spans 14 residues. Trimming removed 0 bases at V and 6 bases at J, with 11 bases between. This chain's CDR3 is CASSLGIKEDTQYF. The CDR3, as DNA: TGCGCCAGCAGCTTGGGCATTAAGGAGGATACGCAGTATTTT.

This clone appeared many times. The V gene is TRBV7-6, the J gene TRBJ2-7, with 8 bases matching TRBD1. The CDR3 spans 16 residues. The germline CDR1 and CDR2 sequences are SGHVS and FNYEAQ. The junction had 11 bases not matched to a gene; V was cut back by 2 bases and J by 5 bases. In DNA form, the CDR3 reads TGTGCCAGCAGCTTATCGGCCGGGACAGGTGGAGACGAGCAGTACTTC. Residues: CASSLSAGTGGDEQYF. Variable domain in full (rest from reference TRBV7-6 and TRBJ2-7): GAGVSQSPRYKVTKRGQDVALRCDPISGHVSLYWYRQALGQGPEFLTYFNYEAQQDKSGLPNDRFSAERPEGSISTLTIQRTEQRDSAMYRCASSLSAGTGGDEQYFGPGTRLTVT.

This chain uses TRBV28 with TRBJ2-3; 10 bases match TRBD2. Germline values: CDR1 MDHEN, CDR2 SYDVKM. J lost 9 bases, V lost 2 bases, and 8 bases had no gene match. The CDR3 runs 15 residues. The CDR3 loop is CASSLGRLAGETQYF. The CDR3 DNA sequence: TGTGCCAGCAGTTTAGGGAGGCTAGCGGGGGAAACGCAGTATTTT. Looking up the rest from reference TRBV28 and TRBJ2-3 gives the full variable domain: DVKVTQSSRYLVKRTGEKVFLECVQDMDHENMFWYRQDPGLGLRLIYFSYDVKMKEKGDIPEGYSVSREKKERFSLILESASTNQTSMYLCASSLGRLAGETQYFGPGTRLTVL.

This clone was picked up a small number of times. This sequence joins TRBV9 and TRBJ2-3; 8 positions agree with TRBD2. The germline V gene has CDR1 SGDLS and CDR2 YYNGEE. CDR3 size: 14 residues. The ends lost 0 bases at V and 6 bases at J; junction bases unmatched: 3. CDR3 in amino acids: CASSVAGGPDTQYF. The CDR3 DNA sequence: TGTGCCAGCAGCGTAGCGGGAGGGCCCGATACGCAGTATTTT.

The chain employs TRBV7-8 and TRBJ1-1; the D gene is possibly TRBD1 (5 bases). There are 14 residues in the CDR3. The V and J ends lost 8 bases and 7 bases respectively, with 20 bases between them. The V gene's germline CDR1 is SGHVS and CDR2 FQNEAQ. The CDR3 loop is CASSVRAGRLEAFF. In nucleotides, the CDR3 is TGTGCCAGCTCGGTACGGGCAGGGAGGCTTGAAGCTTTCTTT.